This paragraph reports one TCR beta chain. Its antigen remains unknown. Germline lookup yields CDR1 MNHEY and CDR2 SMNVEV (reference sequence). The V gene lost 5 bases and the J gene lost 0 bases, with 10 bases spanning the gap. This CDR3 is built from 15 residues. The data were taken from a study of cytomegalovirus exposure and HLA in healthy donors. Findings and caveats of the study: TCR sequences were mostly rare, though some public TCRs occurred in many donors.

Method: immunoSEQ multiplex PCR; TCRdb's copy keeps in-frame clones and lacks some. The table has 280,000 or so clones, approximately 87% seen once. V is TRBV27 and J is TRBJ1-4; possible D gene TRBD1, 5 bases. This TCR was sampled from a woman in her late teens or twenties in good health and CMV-seronegative. Input material: PBMCs. The CDR3 DNA sequence: TGTGCCAGCAGTGCCTCAGGGACAACTAATGAAAAACTGTTTTTT. Encoded protein: CASSASGTTNEKLFF.